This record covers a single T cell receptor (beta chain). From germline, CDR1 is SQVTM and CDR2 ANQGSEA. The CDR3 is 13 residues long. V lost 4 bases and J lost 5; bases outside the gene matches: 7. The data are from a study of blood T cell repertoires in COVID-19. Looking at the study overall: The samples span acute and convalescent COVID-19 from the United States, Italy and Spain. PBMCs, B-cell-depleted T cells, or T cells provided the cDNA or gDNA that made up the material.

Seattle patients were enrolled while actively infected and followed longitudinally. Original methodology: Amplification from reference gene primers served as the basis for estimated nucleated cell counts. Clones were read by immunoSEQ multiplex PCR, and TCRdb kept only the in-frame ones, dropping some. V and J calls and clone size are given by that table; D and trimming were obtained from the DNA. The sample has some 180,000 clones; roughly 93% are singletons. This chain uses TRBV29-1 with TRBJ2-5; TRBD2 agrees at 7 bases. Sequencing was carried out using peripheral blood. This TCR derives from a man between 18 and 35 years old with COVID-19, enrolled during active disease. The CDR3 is CSVALASRETQYF. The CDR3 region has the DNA TGCAGCGTTGCACTAGCGAGCAGGGAGACCCAGTACTTC.